This T cell receptor beta chain stems from a study of cytomegalovirus exposure and HLA in healthy donors. Regarding the study as a whole: Most likely, a cluster of highly shared sequence variants arose as a sequencing artifact. Presence/absence analyses assumed roughly uniform sequencing depth across donors, which may not hold.

With respect to this clone: Its antigen is undetermined.

60 Vbeta and 13 Jbeta primers were used in PCR. Sequenced by immunoSEQ multiplex PCR; TCRdb stores in-frame clones only, minus some. This sample has approximately 190,000 clones, with about 83% found just once. Trimming shortened V by 1 base and J by 8 bases, and 9 bases separated the two germline ends. The CDR3 is made up of 13 amino acids. Germline V gene data show CDR1 as LNHNV and CDR2 as YYDKDF (reference sequence). The sequencing sample was made of PBMCs. The rearrangement uses TRBV15 and TRBJ2-1; possibly TRBD2 for D (6 bases). This receptor was identified in a woman in her 30s in good health and CMV-seropositive. The DNA of the CDR3 is TGTGCCACCAGCAGAGTCAGGAGGGATGAGCAGTTCTTC. As protein: CATSRVRRDEQFF.